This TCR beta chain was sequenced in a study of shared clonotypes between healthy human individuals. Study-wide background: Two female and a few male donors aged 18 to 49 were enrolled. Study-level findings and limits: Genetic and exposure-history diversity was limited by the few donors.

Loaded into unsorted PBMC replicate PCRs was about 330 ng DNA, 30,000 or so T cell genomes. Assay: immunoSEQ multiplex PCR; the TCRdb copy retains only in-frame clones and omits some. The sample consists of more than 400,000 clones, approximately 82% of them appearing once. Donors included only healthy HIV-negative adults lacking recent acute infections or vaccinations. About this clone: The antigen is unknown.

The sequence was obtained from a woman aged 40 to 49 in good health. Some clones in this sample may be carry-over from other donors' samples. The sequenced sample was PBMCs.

CDR3 residues: CASSRLGRTGGYEQYF. In DNA form, the CDR3 reads TGTGCCAGCAGCAGATTAGGTAGGACAGGGGGCTACGAGCAGTACTTC. The V gene is TRBV11-2, the J gene TRBJ2-7, with 10 bases identical to TRBD1. J gave up 3 bases and V 5 bases, and 10 bases lay outside the gene matches. The CDR3 runs 16 residues. Germline CDR1 and CDR2: SGHAT and FQNNGV.